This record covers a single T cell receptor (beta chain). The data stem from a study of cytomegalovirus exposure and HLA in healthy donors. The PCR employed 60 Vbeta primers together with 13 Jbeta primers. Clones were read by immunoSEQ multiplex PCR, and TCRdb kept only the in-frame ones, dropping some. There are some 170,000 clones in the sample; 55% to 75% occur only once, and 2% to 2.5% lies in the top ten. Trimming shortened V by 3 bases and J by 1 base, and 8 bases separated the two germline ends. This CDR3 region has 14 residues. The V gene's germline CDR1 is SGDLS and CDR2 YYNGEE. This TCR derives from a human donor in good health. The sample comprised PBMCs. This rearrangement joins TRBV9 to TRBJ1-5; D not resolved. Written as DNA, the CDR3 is TGTGCCAGCAGCGCTGGGCTGAGCAATCAGCCCCAGCATTTT. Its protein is CASSAGLSNQPQHF.